The 15 T cell receptor beta chains presented below share a single source sample, sequenced in a study of cytomegalovirus exposure and HLA in healthy donors. It was with 60 Vbeta and 13 Jbeta primers that the PCR ran. The protocol was immunoSEQ multiplex PCR, while the TCRdb copy is restricted to in-frame clones and leaves out a portion. The table includes roughly 90,000 clones, just under 80% detected once. Sequenced input: PBMCs. These receptor sequences come from a man in his thirties or forties in good health and CMV-seronegative.

The rearrangement joins TRBV4-1 to TRBJ1-2; D not resolved. Germline V gene lookup returns CDR1 MGHRA and CDR2 YSYEKL. The CDR3 has 15 amino acids. Trimming shortened V by 1 base and J by 3 bases, and 12 bases separated the two germline ends. DNA for the CDR3: TGCGCCAGCAGCCAAGTCCCGGGGTCAGACTATGGCTACACCTTC. It translates to CASSQVPGSDYGYTF.

This clone was observed a handful of times. The CDR3 here is CASSDRRTGKETQYF. CDR3 nucleotides: TGTGCCAGCAGTGACCGGAGGACAGGGAAAGAGACCCAGTACTTC. The chain has TRBV2 and TRBJ2-5; the match to TRBD1 covers 8 bases. The V segment lost 3 bases and the J segment 3 bases; nucleotides outside the gene matches: 6. In germline, CDR1 is SNHLY, CDR2 FYNNEI. The CDR3 length is 15 residues. Based on the CDR3 plus reference TRBV2 and TRBJ2-5, the full variable domain is EPEVTQTPSHQVTQMGQEVILRCVPISNHLYFYWYRQILGQKVEFLVSFYNNEISEKSEIFDDQFSVERPDGSNFTLKIRSTKLEDSAMYFCASSDRRTGKETQYFGPGTRLLVL.

The rearrangement joins TRBV7-2 to TRBJ1-1; possibly TRBD1 for D (5 bases). Germline V gives CDR1 SGHTA, CDR2 FQGNSA. The length of the CDR3 is 13 residues. With 1 base removed from V and 6 bases from J, the gap between germline ends came to 9 bases. The CDR3, as DNA: TGTGCCAGCAGCTTAGAGGGGATCGCTGAAGCTTTCTTT. This encodes CASSLEGIAEAFF.

This chain links TRBV30 with TRBJ2-7, with TRBD2 matching 10 bases. The V gene's germline CDR1 is GTSNPN and CDR2 SVGIG (reference sequence). The CDR3 contains 15 residues. The V and J ends lost 5 bases and 5 bases, in that order; junction bases with no gene match: 12. The CDR3 DNA is TGTGCCTGGGCTCCCTTAGCGGGAGGTTCACACGAGCAGTACTTC. This encodes CAWAPLAGGSHEQYF.

J is TRBJ1-5 and V is TRBV4-2, with D possibly matching TRBD1 (6 bases). The ends were cut back, 1 base at V and 5 bases at J, with 12 bases in the middle. From germline, CDR1 is LGHNA and CDR2 YNFKEQ. This CDR3 comprises 15 residues. CDR3: CASSQGAEGDQPQHF. DNA for the CDR3: TGTGCCAGCAGCCAAGGGGCAGAGGGGGATCAGCCCCAGCATTTT.

This clone was seen a single time. CDR3 DNA sequence: TGTGCCAGCGGGGGCAGTACCTACGAGCAGTACTTC. It yields the protein CASGGSTYEQYF. The chain employs TRBV11-2 and TRBJ2-7; possible D gene TRBD1, 6 bases. The length of the CDR3 is 12 residues. V was trimmed by 8 bases and J by 2 bases, leaving 10 bases between them. CDR1 is SGHAT, CDR2 FQNNGV, per germline.

The V and J genes are TRBV7-6 and TRBJ2-7, with no clear D. The CDR3 has 12 residues. Per germline, CDR1 SGHVS and CDR2 FNYEAQ. V was shortened by 5 bases and J by 6 bases, with 11 bases between the two germline ends. In DNA form, the CDR3 reads TGTGCCAGCAGCCCCGATGGGCCCGAGCAGTACTTC. The encoded protein is CASSPDGPEQYF.

The genes are TRBV21-1 and TRBJ2-7; the table's D call of TRBD2 was not tested on the DNA. TRBV21-1 is a documented pseudogene. This CDR3 comprises 18 residues. CDR3 region: CASSKMVGEGVDSYEQYF. In nucleotides, the CDR3 is TGTGCCAGCAGCAAAATGGTTGGCGAGGGAGTGGACTCCTACGAGCAGTACTTC.

The J gene is TRBJ1-4, the V gene TRBV10-1; D is unresolved. This CDR3 is built from 13 residues. CDR1 is WNHNN and CDR2 is SYGVQD in the germline V gene (reference sequence). Trimming removed 3 bases from V and 10 bases from J, with 12 bases in between. The CDR3 is CASSEGAGGKLFF. CDR3 DNA: TGCGCCAGCAGTGAAGGAGCGGGAGGAAAACTGTTTTTT.

The chain employs TRBV2 and TRBJ2-7; 7 bases are shared with TRBD2. Germline V lookup: CDR1 SNHLY, CDR2 FYNNEI. Trimming at V came to 7 bases and at J to 5 bases, leaving 11 bases not matched to a gene. The CDR3 runs to 14 residues. The DNA of the CDR3 is TGTGCCAGCAAAAGGGAGGGAACGGGTCACGAGCAGTACTTC. Translated, it gives CASKREGTGHEQYF.

This sequence joins TRBV2 and TRBJ1-2; no firm D call. The germline gives CDR1 SNHLY, CDR2 FYNNEI. V was trimmed by 6 bases and J by 3 bases, leaving 20 bases between them. CDR3 length: 16 residues. The DNA of the CDR3 is TGTGCCAGCAGCCGAAATCAGGCAGTTCTTGACTATGGCTACACCTTC. Translated, it gives CASSRNQAVLDYGYTF. The full variable domain, in which reference TRBV2 and TRBJ1-2 provide the parts outside the CDR3, is EPEVTQTPSHQVTQMGQEVILRCVPISNHLYFYWYRQILGQKVEFLVSFYNNEISEKSEIFDDQFSVERPDGSNFTLKIRSTKLEDSAMYFCASSRNQAVLDYGYTFGSGTRLTVV.

The chain has TRBV18 and TRBJ2-5, with 10 bases identical to TRBD2. V shed 4 bases and J 5 bases; nucleotides not matched to a gene: 4. The CDR3 totals 14 residues. CDR1 is KGHSH and CDR2 is LQKENI in the germline V gene. The DNA for the CDR3 is TGTGCCAGCTCACGGTCTAGCGGGGGTGAGACCCAGTACTTC. Its protein is CASSRSSGGETQYF.

The V call is TRBV5-1, the J call TRBJ2-7, with D tentatively TRBD1 (5 bases). This CDR3 has 14 residues. Germline V gene lookup returns CDR1 SGHRS and CDR2 YFSETQ. Trimming removed 1 base from V and 1 base from J, with 9 bases in between. The CDR3 DNA is TGCGCCAGCAGCTTGTTGGGGCCTTCCTACGAGCAGTACTTC. It encodes CASSLLGPSYEQYF.

The rearrangement joins TRBV9 to TRBJ1-1; no clear D. The V end was cut by 1 base, the J end by 1 base, with 5 bases between. Germline CDR1 SGDLS, CDR2 YYNGEE. The CDR3 spans 13 residues. Here the CDR3 reads CASSVYRNTEAFF. DNA for the CDR3: TGTGCCAGCAGCGTATACAGGAACACTGAAGCTTTCTTT.

The chain combines TRBV5-1 with TRBJ2-7; tentatively, D is TRBD1 (5 bases). The ends were cut back, 1 base at V and 4 bases at J, with 15 bases in the middle. The CDR3 is made up of 15 amino acids. The germline V gene encodes CDR1 SGHRS and CDR2 YFSETQ. CDR3 in amino acids: CASSLSVGQGYEQYF. CDR3 DNA: TGCGCCAGCAGCTTGAGTGTTGGGCAGGGTTACGAGCAGTACTTC.